Below, 23 T cell receptor beta chains from the same sample are listed, as sequenced in a study of follicular helper T cells after annual influenza vaccination. Sequencing used immunoSEQ multiplex PCR; TCRdb keeps in-frame clones, though not all of them. The sample has thousands of clones; around 82% are singletons. Time point indicated: 2014-2015 season, pre-vaccination. The sample consisted of CXCR5+ CD38- circulating T follicular helper cells from blood, taken on the day of influenza vaccination. Subset defined: circulating Tfh, non-naive CD4+CXCR5+PD-1+ (ICOS+CD38+ or ICOS-CD38-). The receptor source for this set is an adult who received the influenza vaccine.

V gene TRBV7-2 combines with J gene TRBJ1-3; unclear D gene. V was cut by 1 base and J by 4 bases, with 11 bases left in between. Germline loops: CDR1 SGHTA, CDR2 FQGNSA. The CDR3 sequence is 15 residues long. CDR3 sequence (DNA): TGTGCCAGCAGCTTAGGGCGAGGCGCGGGAAACACCATATATTTT. This translates into CASSLGRGAGNTIYF.

This clone has only one observation. This rearrangement joins TRBV7-8 to TRBJ1-1; D is undetermined. There are 15 residues in the CDR3. Germline V lookup: CDR1 SGHVS, CDR2 FQNEAQ. Trimming left V 9 bases short and J 1 base short, with 18 bases between. Here the CDR3 reads CASKHLGPSNTEAFF. The CDR3 nucleotides are TGTGCCAGTAAACATCTGGGCCCCTCGAACACTGAAGCTTTCTTT.

The chain recombines TRBV5-1 with TRBJ2-3; D is ambiguous. The V gene's germline CDR1 is SGHRS and CDR2 YFSETQ. The germline V and J ends were trimmed by 0 bases and 0 bases, with 8 bases remaining between them. The CDR3 length is 15 residues. CDR3 DNA: TGCGCCAGCAGCTTGGATCAGGCTAGCACAGATACGCAGTATTTT. Translation gives CASSLDQASTDTQYF.

This chain links TRBV19 with TRBJ1-1; a possible D gene is TRBD1 (6 bases). Germline V lookup: CDR1 LNHDA, CDR2 SQIVND (reference sequence). The CDR3 runs 13 residues. The V gene lost 6 bases and the J gene lost 11 bases, with 19 bases spanning the gap. The CDR3: CASSREGQGRAFF. DNA for the CDR3: TGTGCCAGTAGCCGGGAGGGCCAGGGGAGGGCTTTCTTT.

The chain recombines TRBV11-3 with TRBJ2-3, with D uncertain. Germline CDR1 SGHNT, CDR2 YENEEA. V lost 1 base and J 10 bases, leaving 12 bases between the germline ends. This CDR3 has 13 residues. The CDR3 sequence is CASSLVQYGPQYF. The CDR3 nucleotides are TGTGCCAGCAGCTTAGTTCAATACGGCCCGCAGTATTTT.

About this clone itself: The same CDR3 arises from other DNA sequences in this sample as well. The gene calls are TRBV2 and TRBJ1-5; perhaps TRBD1 as D (6 bases). This CDR3 is 15 amino acids long. CDR1 and CDR2 from the germline V gene are SNHLY and FYNNEI. V lost 1 base and J lost 6, with 13 bases in between. The CDR3 DNA is TGTGCCAGCAGTGAAGAAAGGGGGGTGGGTCAGCCCCAGCATTTT. It yields the protein CASSEERGVGQPQHF.

This CDR3 is CASSLSGGGNQPQHF. CDR3 in DNA: TGTGCCAGCAGTTTAAGTGGGGGGGGCAATCAGCCCCAGCATTTT. The V and J genes are TRBV28 and TRBJ1-5, with a possible D match to TRBD1 (5 bases). The CDR3 totals 15 residues. Trimming left V 2 bases short and J 2 bases short, with 10 bases between. Germline V gene lookup returns CDR1 MDHEN and CDR2 SYDVKM.

A few counts support this clone. The chain carries TRBV15 and TRBJ1-2, with a weak D call TRBD1 (5 bases). This CDR3 comprises 13 residues. Germline V gene sequence: CDR1 LNHNV, CDR2 YYDKDF (reference sequence). V lost 4 bases, J lost 4 bases, and 10 bases lay in between. In DNA, the CDR3 is TGTGCCACCAGCAAAGGGGCTGGCTATGGCTACACCTTC. Its translation is CATSKGAGYGYTF.

This clone was recorded a few times. This chain links TRBV29-1 with TRBJ1-5; D is possibly TRBD1 (6 bases). Germline V lookup: CDR1 SQVTM, CDR2 ANQGSEA. This CDR3 region has 12 residues. Between the trimmed V and J ends, which lost 6 bases and 2 bases, there was a span of 8 bases. CDR3 nucleotides: TGCAGCGTCCGGACAGGCAATCAGCCCCAGCATTTT. Its translation is CSVRTGNQPQHF.

This rearrangement joins TRBV7-3 to TRBJ2-7; 10 bases align to TRBD1. This CDR3 is 14 amino acids long. With V trimmed by 5 bases and J by 6 bases, 7 bases remained unmatched. Looked up from germline, CDR1 is SGHTA and CDR2 is FQGTGA. The CDR3: CASSARDRGGEQYF. CDR3 nucleotide sequence: TGTGCCAGCAGCGCCCGGGACAGGGGCGGCGAGCAGTACTTC.

The chain carries TRBV5-1 and TRBJ2-3; a possible D gene is TRBD2 (6 bases). This CDR3 comprises 17 residues. Per germline, CDR1 SGHRS and CDR2 YFSETQ. V lost 4 bases and J 6 bases, leaving 24 bases between the germline ends. The CDR3 DNA reads TGCGCCAGCAGCCTACACGTCCGGTCGTCAGGAGGGGATACGCAGTATTTT. It encodes CASSLHVRSSGGDTQYF.

The count of this clone is one. The J gene is TRBJ2-3, the V gene TRBV1; TRBD2 is taken as the D call from the table, unchecked against the DNA. TRBV1 is classified as a pseudogene. The CDR3 covers 17 residues. As DNA, the CDR3 is TGCACCAGCAGCCTCCTAGGACTAGCGAGGGAGGAAGATACGCAGTATTTT. Translating it yields CTSSLLGLAREEDTQYF.

A single count supports this clone. CDR3 coding DNA: TGTGCCAGCAGCTTGTATAGCGGGGGGGCGACAGATACGCAGTATTTT. This translates into CASSLYSGGATDTQYF. This chain connects TRBV5-8 to TRBJ2-3; the match to TRBD2 covers 11 bases. Germline V gene data show CDR1 as SGHTS and CDR2 as YDEGEE. The CDR3 spans 16 residues. After removal of 1 base from V and 3 bases from J, the junction contained 4 bases not matched to a gene.

The genes are TRBV7-9 and TRBJ2-5; TRBD1 is a possible D gene (6 bases). V was clipped by 5 bases and J by 5 bases, with 15 bases between them. Germline V lookup: CDR1 SEHNR, CDR2 FQNEAQ (reference sequence). CDR3 length: 14 residues. The CDR3, as DNA: TGTGCCAGCAGCCTAATCGTCCAGGGGGAGACCCAGTACTTC. Amino acid sequence: CASSLIVQGETQYF. Drawing the rest from reference TRBV7-9 and TRBJ2-5, the complete variable domain is DTGVSQNPRHKITKRGQNVTFRCDPISEHNRLYWYRQTLGQGPEFLTYFQNEAQLEKSRLLSDRFSAERPKGSFSTLEIQRTEQGDSAMYLCASSLIVQGETQYFGPGTRLLVL.

The sample holds a few counts of this clone. The chain employs TRBV30 and TRBJ2-2; the D gene is possibly TRBD1 (6 bases). With 4 bases removed from V and 3 bases from J, the gap between germline ends came to 18 bases. Per germline, CDR1 GTSNPN and CDR2 SVGIG (reference sequence). The CDR3 spans 16 residues. CDR3 sequence reads: CAWTPPGRGDTGELFF. The DNA of the CDR3 is TGTGCCTGGACACCACCGGGCAGGGGAGACACCGGGGAGCTGTTTTTT.

A single count supports this clone. This rearrangement joins TRBV18 to TRBJ1-1; D gene uncertain. The CDR3 covers 14 residues. CDR1 and CDR2 (germline): KGHSH, LQKENI. V was shortened by 4 bases and J by 0 bases, with 9 bases between the two germline ends. The CDR3 sequence: CASSQGSMNTEAFF. The CDR3 nucleotides are TGTGCCAGCTCACAGGGTTCAATGAACACTGAAGCTTTCTTT.

This chain uses TRBV7-2 with TRBJ1-2, with D maybe TRBD1 (6 bases). V shed 5 bases and J shed 2 bases, with 15 bases lying between them. The CDR3 has 15 residues. Germline V CDR1 and CDR2: SGHTA, FQGNSA. The CDR3 nucleotides are TGTGCCAGCAGCCTCGACCGAGGGGGGAACTATGGCTACACCTTC. Protein: CASSLDRGGNYGYTF.

V gene TRBV6-5 combines with J gene TRBJ2-7; D may be TRBD1 (5 bases). The germline V gene encodes CDR1 MNHEY and CDR2 SVGAGI. The CDR3 loop spans 13 amino acids. V was trimmed by 5 bases and J by 2 bases, leaving 10 bases between them. CDR3 protein: CASSRQFPYEQYF. The CDR3 DNA sequence: TGTGCCAGCAGTAGACAGTTTCCCTACGAGCAGTACTTC.

This clone was detected a few times. The chain is built from TRBV5-8 and TRBJ1-5; no firm D call. Deletions cut 4 bases from V and 0 bases from J, with 11 bases between. Germline CDR1 and CDR2: SGHTS and YDEGEE. The CDR3 is 15 residues long. The CDR3 DNA follows: TGTGCCAGCAGCCCCGGACGGTATAGCAATCAGCCCCAGCATTTT. This codes for CASSPGRYSNQPQHF.

This rearrangement joins TRBV7-3 to TRBJ2-5, with 10 bases matching TRBD1. The length of the CDR3 is 13 residues. The V gene end was trimmed by 5 bases and the J gene end by 5 bases; junction bases not matched to a gene: 2. CDR1 is SGHTA, CDR2 FQGTGA, per germline. The CDR3 DNA is TGTGCCAGCAGCCCGGGACAGGGGGAGACCCAGTACTTC. Translation gives CASSPGQGETQYF.

This chain uses TRBV7-2 with TRBJ2-6; tentatively, D is TRBD2 (7 bases). This CDR3 contains 16 residues. Germline V gene lookup returns CDR1 SGHTA and CDR2 FQGNSA. The V gene lost 5 bases and the J gene lost 4 bases, with 15 bases spanning the gap. CDR3 amino acids: CASSARGAGGANVLTF. The CDR3 nucleotides read TGTGCCAGCAGCGCACGGGGGGCCGGGGGGGCCAACGTCCTGACTTTC.

The chain combines TRBV27 with TRBJ2-3; D not resolved. The CDR3 contains 17 residues. The V gene lost 0 bases and the J gene lost 3 bases, with 16 bases spanning the gap. From germline, CDR1 is MNHEY and CDR2 SMNVEV (reference sequence). CDR3 DNA sequence: TGTGCCAGCAGTTTATCCCCAGTTTATTCCCTTACAGATACGCAGTATTTT. This codes for CASSLSPVYSLTDTQYF.

This clone was seen only once. The V call is TRBV6-5, the J call TRBJ1-5; no clear D. This CDR3 contains 14 residues. V was pared by 6 bases and J by 3 bases, with 12 bases between. Germline V gene data show CDR1 as MNHEY and CDR2 as SVGAGI. The CDR3 protein is CASSYPSHNQPQHF. CDR3 DNA: TGTGCCAGCAGCTACCCCAGCCACAATCAGCCCCAGCATTTT.